These T cell receptor beta chains were read from a single sample in a study of cytomegalovirus exposure and HLA in healthy donors. Sequencing used immunoSEQ multiplex PCR; TCRdb keeps in-frame clones, though not all of them. The top ten hold about 2.7% of the sample, which has approximately 150,000 clones, about 88% seen once. The sequencing sample was made of PBMCs. The receptors were sampled from a young man in good health and CMV-seropositive. The conserved cysteine and the conserved F or W are not part of the CDR3 here. A D gene is named only where the DNA matches it firmly.

V	J	D	CDR3
TRBV7-2	TRBJ2-1	TRBD2	ASSRLAGYNEQF
TRBV6-6	TRBJ1-4	NA	ASSLRPGVANEKLF
TRBV7-7	TRBJ2-2	NA	ASSFQPVWASNTGELF
TRBV5-4	TRBJ1-2	TRBD1	ASTGDRLNYGYT
TRBV11-2	TRBJ1-3	TRBD1	ASSPFGTGGLSGNTIY
TRBV10-3	TRBJ2-5	NA	AISGSPTGHGETQY
TRBV7-9	TRBJ1-1	NA	ASSSLGVNTEAF
TRBV4-1	TRBJ1-4	NA	ASSQETAFATNEKLF
TRBV5-1	TRBJ1-2	TRBD1	ASSPGQGNYGYT
TRBV4-1	TRBJ2-7	NA	ASSQDVGGYEQY
TRBV11-3	TRBJ2-7	TRBD1	ASSSGQWTGEQY
TRBV4-1	TRBJ1-1	TRBD1	ASSQITGTANTEAF
TRBV5-8	TRBJ2-3	NA	ASSFGPGDTDTQY
TRBV11-3	TRBJ2-2	TRBD1	ASSLSGTGKTGELF
TRBV5-8	TRBJ2-1	NA	ASCDYYNEQF
TRBV19	TRBJ1-2	NA	ASSIGTQGRTGYT
TRBV7-2	TRBJ2-2	TRBD1	ASSLARGLSTGELF
TRBV7-9	TRBJ1-2	TRBD1	ASSYGGQGYGYT
TRBV5-1	TRBJ2-3	TRBD2	ASSFGLAATDTQY
TRBV29-1	TRBJ2-2	NA	SGRSGRTGELF